Below are 3 T cell receptor beta chains sequenced from a single sample in a study of T cell repertoires in cytomegalovirus infection. TCRdb re-analysed the reads in MiXCR, keeping a single row per CDR3 protein. The data contain hundreds of thousands of distinct CDR3 sequences, under 20% of them seen just once; the ten biggest clones take up 12%. The sample comprised PBMCs. The receptors shown here come from a human donor in good health (CMV status not recorded). Some clones in this sample may be carry-over from other donors' samples.

This clonotype was counted at least ten times. CDR3 DNA: TGTGCCAGCAGCTCTTCGAGGGGACCCTACCCGGCTGGCTACACCTTC. The encoded protein is CASSSSRGPYPAGYTF. The chain has TRBV7-2 and TRBJ1-2, with D perhaps TRBD1 (5 bases). CDR1 is SGHTA, CDR2 FQGNSA, per germline. V lost 4 bases, J lost 7 bases, and 22 bases lay in between. There are 16 residues in the CDR3.

There are a few counts of this clonotype. The gene calls are TRBV5-1 and TRBJ2-1; TRBD2 aligns across 9 bases. V trimming: 0 bases; J trimming: 7 bases; junction bases outside the gene matches: 11. Germline CDR1 reads SGHRS; CDR2 reads YFSETQ. The CDR3 spans 17 residues. CDR3 DNA: TGCGCCAGCAGCTTGGGGGGACTAGCCGCGTCGGGAAATGAGCAGTTCTTC. It is translated as CASSLGGLAASGNEQFF.

This clonotype was found many times. The V and J genes are TRBV7-2 and TRBJ1-2, with 8 nucleotides matching TRBD1. Germline CDR1 and CDR2: SGHTA and FQGNSA. V lost 2 bases and J lost 6; bases outside the gene matches: 8. This CDR3 spans 15 amino acids. The CDR3 loop reads CASSLSAGGRDGYTF. The CDR3 bases are TGTGCCAGCAGCTTAAGTGCAGGGGGCAGGGATGGCTACACCTTC.